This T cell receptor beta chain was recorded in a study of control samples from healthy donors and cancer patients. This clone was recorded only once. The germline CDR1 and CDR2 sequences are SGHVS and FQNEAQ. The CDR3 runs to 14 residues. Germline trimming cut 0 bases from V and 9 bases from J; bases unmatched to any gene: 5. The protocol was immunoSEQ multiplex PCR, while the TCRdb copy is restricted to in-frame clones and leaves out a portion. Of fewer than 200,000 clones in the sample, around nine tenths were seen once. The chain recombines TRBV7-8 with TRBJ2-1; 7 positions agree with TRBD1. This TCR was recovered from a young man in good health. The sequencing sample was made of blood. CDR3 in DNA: TGTGCCAGCAGCTTAGCAGGGGGCCTGGGTGAGCAGTTCTTC. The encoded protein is CASSLAGGLGEQFF.